A single T cell receptor beta chain is shown here with its context. Which antigen it targets is not known. No base qualities exist here, and no much larger clone lies one base off it. These data belong to a study of post-analysis software for immune sequencing data (dated by TCRdb to between 2015 and 2016). About the study as a whole: Recorded disease courses included relapsing-remitting, secondary progressive and progressive-relapsing multiple sclerosis, with some patients lacking subtype annotation. Patient repertoires were compared against roughly 12 previously published healthy control repertoires from donors aged roughly 6 to 28 years. A subset of samples was prepared in parallel using single-end sample barcoding, then pooled and co-amplified after Illumina adapter ligation. What the authors observed across the whole study: Multiple sclerosis patients had significantly lower normalized Chao1 diversity than controls, a result that suggests substantial peripheral T-cell clonal expansion. The control group was slightly older than the multiple sclerosis patient group. Several TRBV segments, including TRBV5-6, TRBV5-1 and TRBV20-1, were significantly more frequent in patients than controls. Direct clustering with F measure revealed strong co-clustering of samples prepared in the same batch, which led to a batch-effect correction.

To prepare the library, PCR was applied. The sequencing machine was an Illumina HiSeq 2500. To reduce PCR and sequencing biases, unique molecular identifiers were incorporated into the TCR beta cDNA libraries. Roughly 0.5 million cDNA molecules were obtained per 1 to 10 million input T cells, so each molecule approximated one T cell. Patient libraries were prepared and sequenced with the same protocol used for the earlier healthy control dataset. Within a given batch, samples were prepared together, multiplexed and sequenced on the same HiSeq lane. Concerning the study's data processing: MIGEC handled the raw barcoded reads, throwing out single-read molecular identifier groups before consensus assembly and CDR3 extraction. VDJtools was used for post-analysis of the clonotype tables, and diversity was normalized by down-sampling every dataset to the size of the smallest sample. Repertoire overlap clustering matched CDR3 amino acid but not nucleotide sequences to correct batch-related cross-sample contamination. The raw public data were reprocessed by TCRdb itself: fastp quality trimming at Q25, MiXCR clonotype calling, in-frame beta chains only. Rows merge per CDR3 protein into single entries with the most common DNA and genes. The V and J calls, along with clone size, are taken from TCRdb and not from the paper's own processing. This sample has about 620,000 distinct CDR3 sequences in its table, and around 40% of those were observed once. The top ten clones comprise around 1.7% of the sample.

To demonstrate the VDJtools post-analysis software, TCR beta repertoires were profiled from the peripheral blood of about 14 young patients with multiple sclerosis. Multiple sclerosis patients were children and adolescents aged about 6 to 17 years. As encoded in the germline V gene, CDR1 is MGHRA while CDR2 is YSYEKL. Clipping removes 5 bases from V and 1 base from J, with 9 as the unmatched junction base count. Reading from cysteine to phenylalanine, the CDR3 counts 17 amino acids. Kept here is only the CDR3 DNA, which spans 51 bases and is read in frame from base 1. The sequence came from a girl between 10 and 17 years old with multiple sclerosis. The sequencing input was blood. The sequence joins TRBV4-1 to TRBJ2-3; TRBD2 lines up with 10 middle nucleotides. CDR3 loop: CASSSRTSGTRTDTQYF. The DNA sequence is given as TGCGCCAGCAGCTCTCGGACTAGCGGAACACGCACAGATACGCAGTATTTT.